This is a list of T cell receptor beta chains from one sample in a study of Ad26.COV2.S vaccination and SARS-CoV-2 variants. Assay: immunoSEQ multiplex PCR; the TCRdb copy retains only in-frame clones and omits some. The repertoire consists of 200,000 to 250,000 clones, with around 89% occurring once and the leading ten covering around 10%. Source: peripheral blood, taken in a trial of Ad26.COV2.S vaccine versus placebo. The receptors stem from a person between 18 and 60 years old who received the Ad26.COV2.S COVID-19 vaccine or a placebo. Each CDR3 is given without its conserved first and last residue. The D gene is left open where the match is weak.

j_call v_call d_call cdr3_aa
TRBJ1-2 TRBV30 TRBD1 AWSEDRVSYGYT
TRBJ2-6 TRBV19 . ASGRASGANVLT
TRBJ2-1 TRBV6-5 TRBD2 ASSSPGLASNEQF
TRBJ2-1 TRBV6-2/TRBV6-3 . ASSQRSGPAYNEQF
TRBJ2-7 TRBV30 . AWTKGLTYEQY
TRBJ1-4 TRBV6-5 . ASRRVPPTNEKLF
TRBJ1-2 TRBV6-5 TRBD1 ASRPPGQGAGYT
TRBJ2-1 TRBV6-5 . ASSSSGFEQF
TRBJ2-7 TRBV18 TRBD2 ASSRLAGGHYEQY
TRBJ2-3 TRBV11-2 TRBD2 ASSLETSLAGRTDTQY
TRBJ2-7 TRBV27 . ASSFLIPGPYEQY
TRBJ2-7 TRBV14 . ASSQTGSKQY
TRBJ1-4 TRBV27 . ASSFRTGNEKLF
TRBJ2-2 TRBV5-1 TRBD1 ASRGQQGAHITGELF
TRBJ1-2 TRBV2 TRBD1 AQTAGGTNYGYT
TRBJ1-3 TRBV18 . ASSPLLSSGNTIY
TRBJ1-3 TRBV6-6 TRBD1 ASSGDRGPRNTIY
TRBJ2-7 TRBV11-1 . ASSPKVGYEQY
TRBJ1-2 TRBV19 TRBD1 ASSKTGGTNYGYT
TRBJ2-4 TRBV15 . ATSSRRDNKNIQY
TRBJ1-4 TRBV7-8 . ASSLGYQGGEKLF
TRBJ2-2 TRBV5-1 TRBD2 ASSGGLAEATGELF
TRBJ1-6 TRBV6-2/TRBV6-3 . ASSTSLTGYNSPLH
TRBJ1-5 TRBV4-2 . ASSQEAANQPQH
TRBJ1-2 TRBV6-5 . ASSPRPGARGT
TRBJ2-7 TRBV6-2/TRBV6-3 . ASSYRVGYYEQY
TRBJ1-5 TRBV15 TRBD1 ATSEYRGGNQPQH
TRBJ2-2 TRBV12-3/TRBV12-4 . ASSLLGTGELF
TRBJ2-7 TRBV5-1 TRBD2 ASSTGASGSYEQY
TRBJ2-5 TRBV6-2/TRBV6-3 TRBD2 ASSYGSGLAGVQETQY
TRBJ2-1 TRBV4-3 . ASSQDHWGGFEQF
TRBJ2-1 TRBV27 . ASSFGGPGGAAYNEQF
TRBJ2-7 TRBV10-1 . ASRLAGTSYEQY
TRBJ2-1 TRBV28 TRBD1 ASSRYGVKTGGAGNEQF
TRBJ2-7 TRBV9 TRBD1 ASSAQGAGRYEQY
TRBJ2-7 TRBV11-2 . ASSLVGGAAHEQY
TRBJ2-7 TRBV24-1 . ATSAGGFYEQY
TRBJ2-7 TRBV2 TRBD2 ASIKTRRGSGGYEQY
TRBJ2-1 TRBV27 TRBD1 ASSPGQSGYEQF
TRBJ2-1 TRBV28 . ASTPTGPYNEQF
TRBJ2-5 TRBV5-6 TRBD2 ASSLVVSGETQY
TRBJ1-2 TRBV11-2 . ASNLGPGPYGYT
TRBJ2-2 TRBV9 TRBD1 ASSVGQGATGELF
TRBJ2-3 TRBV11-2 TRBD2 ASSLVRPSGSTDTDTQY
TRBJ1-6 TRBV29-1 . SVLIGYNSPLH
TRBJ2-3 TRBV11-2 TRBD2 ASKGLDPDTQY
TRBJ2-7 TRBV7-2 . ASSHTTSSYEQY
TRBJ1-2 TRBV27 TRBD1 ASSFGQGANGYT
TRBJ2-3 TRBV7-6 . ASSPPGSSTDTQY
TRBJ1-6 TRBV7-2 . ASSPWDNSPLH
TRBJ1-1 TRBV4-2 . ASSQGAGRYEAF
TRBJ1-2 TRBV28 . ASRPNLGGADGYT
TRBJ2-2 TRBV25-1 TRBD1 ASSDIDRADGELF
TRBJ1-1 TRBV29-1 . SVGRGDTEAF
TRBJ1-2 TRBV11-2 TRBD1 ASSLEQGAIGYT
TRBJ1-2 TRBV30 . AWRGTGENYGYT
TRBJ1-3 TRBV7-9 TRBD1 ASSPQGQSSGNTIY